Here is one T cell receptor beta chain with its context. The target antigen is unknown. This sample stems from a study of post-analysis software for immune sequencing data. Study-wide context: Relapsing-remitting, secondary progressive and progressive-relapsing forms of multiple sclerosis all featured among disease courses.

This CDR3 has 15 residues. Germline CDR1 MNHEY, CDR2 SVGEGT. Trimming cost V 2 bases and J 2 bases, with 12 bases left between them. Included in the TCR beta cDNA libraries were unique molecular identifiers. With roughly 0.95 to 11 million T cells as the source, about half a million cDNA molecules resulted. TCRdb re-analysed the PCR reads in MiXCR, keeping a single row per CDR3 protein. This table has roughly 670,000 distinct CDR3 sequences, over 45% appearing once. Findings and caveats of the study: For normalized Chao1 diversity, multiple sclerosis patients scored significantly lower than controls did. Controls had lower frequencies than patients of about five TRBV segments, which included TRBV5-6, TRBV5-1 and TRBV20-1. Those samples that were prepared in the same batch co-clustered strongly by F measure.

This TCR was recovered from a girl aged 2 to 10 with multiple sclerosis. This chain joins TRBV6-2 or TRBV6-3 and TRBJ1-2; D perhaps matches TRBD1 (6 bases). Input material: blood. CDR3 loop: CASSYPTGYNYGYTF. The CDR3 DNA sequence: TGTGCCAGCAGTTACCCGACAGGCTACAACTATGGCTACACCTTC.